This T cell receptor beta chain is from a study of T cell changes during pregnancy in multiple sclerosis. This CDR3 region has 13 residues. The germline V gene encodes CDR1 KGHSH and CDR2 LQKENI. V shed 3 bases and J shed 4 bases, with 9 bases lying between them. Sequencing was performed with immunoSEQ multiplex PCR; in TCRdb, only in-frame clones are kept and a portion is missing. Of about 110,000 clones listed, 92% are singletons. The chain employs TRBV18 and TRBJ1-2; no clear D gene. The sequence derives from a female donor in good health, enrolled as a control in a pregnancy study. The specimen was peripheral blood, collected in the third trimester of pregnancy. The DNA of the CDR3 is TGTGCCAGCTCACCCCAGGATATCTATGGCTACACCTTC. Its translation: CASSPQDIYGYTF.